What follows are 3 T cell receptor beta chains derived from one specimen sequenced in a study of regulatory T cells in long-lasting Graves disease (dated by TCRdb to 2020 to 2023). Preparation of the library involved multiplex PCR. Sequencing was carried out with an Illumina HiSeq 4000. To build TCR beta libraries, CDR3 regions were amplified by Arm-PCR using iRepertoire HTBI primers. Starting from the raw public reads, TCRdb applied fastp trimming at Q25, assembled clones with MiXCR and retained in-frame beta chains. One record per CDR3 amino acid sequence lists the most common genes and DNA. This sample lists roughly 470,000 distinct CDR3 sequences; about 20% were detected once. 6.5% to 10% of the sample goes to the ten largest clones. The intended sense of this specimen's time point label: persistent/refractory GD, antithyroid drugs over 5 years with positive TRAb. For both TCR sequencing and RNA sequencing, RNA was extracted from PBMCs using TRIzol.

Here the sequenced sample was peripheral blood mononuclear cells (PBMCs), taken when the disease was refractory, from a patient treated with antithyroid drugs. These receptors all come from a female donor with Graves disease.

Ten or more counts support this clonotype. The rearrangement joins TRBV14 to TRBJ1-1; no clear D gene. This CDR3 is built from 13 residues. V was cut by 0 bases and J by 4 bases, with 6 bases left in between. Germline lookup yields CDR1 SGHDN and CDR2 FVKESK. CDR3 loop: CASSQDLGTEAFF. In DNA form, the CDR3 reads TGTGCCAGCAGCCAAGACCTGGGCACTGAAGCTTTCTTT.

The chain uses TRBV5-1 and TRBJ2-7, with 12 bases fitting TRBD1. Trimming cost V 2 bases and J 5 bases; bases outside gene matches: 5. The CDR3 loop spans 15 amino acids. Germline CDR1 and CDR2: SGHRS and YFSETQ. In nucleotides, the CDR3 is TGCGCCAGCAGCTTCCCGGGACAGGGGGCCCACGAGCAGTACTTC. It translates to CASSFPGQGAHEQYF.

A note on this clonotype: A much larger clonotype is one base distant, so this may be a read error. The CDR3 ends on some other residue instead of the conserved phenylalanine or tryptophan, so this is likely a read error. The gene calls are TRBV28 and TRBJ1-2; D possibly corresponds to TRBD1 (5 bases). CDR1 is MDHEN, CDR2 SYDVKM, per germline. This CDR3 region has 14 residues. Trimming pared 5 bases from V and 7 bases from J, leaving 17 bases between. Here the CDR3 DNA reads TGTGCCAGCAGTCCTCGGGACCGTAAAAGTGGCTACACCCTC. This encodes CASSPRDRKSGYTL.